The sequence of this T cell receptor (beta chain) was determined in a study of blood T cell repertoires in COVID-19. Study-level information: COVID-19 samples, acute and convalescent, were from the United States, Italy and Spain. T cells, B-cell-depleted T cells, or PBMCs supplied cDNA or gDNA.

Original methodology: Quantification of nucleated cells was approximated via reference gene primer amplification. Sequencing used immunoSEQ multiplex PCR; TCRdb keeps in-frame clones, though not all of them. The DNA was the basis for D and trimming; V, J and clone size are from that table. The sample carries some 80,000 clones, almost 85% recorded once. The CDR3 is made up of 15 amino acids. Germline-derived CDR1 and CDR2 are MGHRA and YSYEKL. Trimming removed 2 bases from V and 5 bases from J, with 15 bases in between. V and J are TRBV4-1 and TRBJ1-2; TRBD1 might be the D (6 bases). Specimen: peripheral blood. This receptor was obtained from a human donor in a cohort sampled during active COVID-19. This chain's CDR3 is CASSQSDRRNYGYTF. The CDR3, as DNA: TGCGCCAGCAGCCAATCAGACAGGCGTAATTATGGCTACACCTTC.